Presented here are 8 T cell receptor beta chains from one specimen sequenced in a study of blood T cell repertoires in COVID-19. Some clones are missing from TCRdb's copy, which holds only in-frame ones; the method was immunoSEQ multiplex PCR. This sample carries about 400,000 clones, under 90% of them seen once, and the ten largest clones take 1.7%. Sequencing was carried out using PBMCs or T cells enriched from blood (not recorded which). The receptors originated from a woman in her 30s who had recovered from COVID-19.

The genes are TRBV13 and TRBJ2-5; D might be TRBD1 (5 bases). The CDR3 contains 13 residues. From germline, CDR1 is PRHDT and CDR2 FYEKMQ (reference sequence). Trimming pared 4 bases from V and 3 bases from J, leaving 9 bases between. CDR3 amino acids: CASSSDIEETQYF. In nucleotides, the CDR3 is TGTGCCAGCAGCTCGGACATTGAAGAGACCCAGTACTTC.

V is TRBV13 and J is TRBJ1-2; TRBD1 matches 10 bases. The CDR3 totals 18 residues. J lost 0 bases, V lost 5 bases, and 12 bases had no gene match. Germline V gene data show CDR1 as PRHDT and CDR2 as FYEKMQ (reference sequence). CDR3 nucleotide sequence: TGTGCCAGCAGCGGATGGGGACAGGGGATGAAAGCTAACTATGGCTACACCTTC. It is translated as CASSGWGQGMKANYGYTF.

The gene calls are TRBV2 and TRBJ2-1; 8 nucleotides agree with TRBD2. V was clipped by 4 bases and J by 4 bases; unmatched bases: 6. The germline V gene encodes CDR1 SNHLY and CDR2 FYNNEI. This CDR3 is 15 amino acids long. CDR3 sequence: CASSAQRGSYNEQFF. The CDR3, as DNA: TGTGCCAGCAGTGCCCAGCGGGGGTCGTACAATGAGCAGTTCTTC.

A single count supports this clone. J is TRBJ1-2 and V is TRBV7-6; 7 nucleotides match TRBD1. Germline CDR1 and CDR2: SGHVS and FNYEAQ. After removal of 5 bases from V and 5 bases from J, the junction contained 11 bases not matched to a gene. The CDR3 is 15 residues long. In DNA form, the CDR3 reads TGTGCCAGCAGCCCGGGGACAGACCCGCGTTATGGCTACACCTTC. The encoded protein is CASSPGTDPRYGYTF.

This clone has a handful of counts. The gene calls are TRBV29-1 and TRBJ2-6, with D hard to call. Germline V gene lookup returns CDR1 SQVTM and CDR2 ANQGSEA. The CDR3 loop spans 12 amino acids. Trimming pared 5 bases from V and 1 base from J, leaving 3 bases between. As DNA, the CDR3 is TGCAGCGTTCTGTCTGGGGCCAACGTCCTGACTTTC. Its translation is CSVLSGANVLTF.

This clone showed up just a few times. The chain combines TRBV10-1 with TRBJ1-1, with D uncertain. Germline V gene sequence: CDR1 WNHNN, CDR2 SYGVQD (reference sequence). This CDR3 spans 14 amino acids. V lost 2 bases, J lost 1 base, and 8 bases lay in between. DNA for the CDR3: TGCGCCAGCAGTGAGGTCAGGAAGAACACTGAAGCTTTCTTT. It is translated as CASSEVRKNTEAFF.

The chain links TRBV2 to TRBJ1-1; possibly TRBD1 for D (5 bases). The CDR3 runs to 14 residues. V was pared by 4 bases and J by 1 base, with 10 bases between. Per germline, CDR1 SNHLY and CDR2 FYNNEI. In DNA form, the CDR3 reads TGTGCCAGCAGTGTCGTCGACAGGAACACTGAAGCTTTCTTT. Its translation: CASSVVDRNTEAFF.

The chain employs TRBV28 and TRBJ2-7; maybe TRBD1 (6 bases). Germline assignment: CDR1 MDHEN and CDR2 SYDVKM. The CDR3 extends over 16 amino acids. V lost 4 bases and J 3 bases, leaving 19 bases between the germline ends. CDR3 bases: TGTGCCAGCAGTTCCTCCGGGACACGGGGCGACTACGAGCAGTACTTC. Its translation: CASSSSGTRGDYEQYF.